This T cell receptor beta chain was observed in a study of blood T cell repertoires in COVID-19 (dated by TCRdb to the early 2020s). Regarding the complete study: Samples from collaborators originated in the United States, Italy and Spain and spanned both the acute and convalescent phases of COVID-19. The prospective study material was composed of cDNA or gDNA derived from T cells, B-cell-depleted T cells, or PBMCs. Subjects who had been exposed to COVID-19, were actively infected with it, or had recovered from it provided the deeply sampled blood TCRbeta repertoires that made up the dataset. The repertoires were made available in a free public database intended to serve as a resource for research on the immune response to SARS-CoV-2. Samples came from the ongoing ImmuneRACE study (first 160 participants) plus 1,254 subjects from 6 global collaborators. Nearly every sample came with metadata listing a de-identified subject ID, COVID-19 status, age in years and sex. Where available, HLA class I and class II types were taken from metadata supplied by the sample provider and were not determined by assay-based typing. Overall study results and their limits: The quantity of clinical and demographic metadata differed by source and by participant and was supplied without curation.

One collaborating source in Seattle enrolled patients while the patients were actively infected and followed the patients over time throughout the course of disease. The collaborating institutions used their own protocols to collect whole blood in K2EDTA tubes. For TCRbeta analysis, collaborators shipped samples as frozen whole blood, isolated PBMCs, or DNA extracted from either of those sample types. TCRbeta CDR3 regions were amplified from genomic DNA by means of the immunoSEQ Assay, a bias-controlled multiplex PCR. As for the original processing: Nucleated cell counts per sample were estimated from amplification of reference gene primers within the assay. To quantify the absolute abundance of each unique TCRbeta CDR3 rearrangement, sequence reads were collapsed and filtered. For each sample, productive Simpson clonality was calculated by taking the square root of Simpson's diversity index across productive rearrangements. TCRdb's version of the immuneACCESS table is confined to in-frame rearrangements and falls short of the full clone set. An unresolved V gene accounts for under half of the shortfall where checked; the remainder is of unknown origin. V, J and clone size derive from that table, while D and trimming were established from the DNA sequence. Present in this sample are around 100,000 clones, 75% to 90% of which were seen just once. Approximately 5% of the sample is in the top ten clones.

The CDR3 goes from the cysteine to the phenylalanine over 13 residues. Only the CDR3 DNA is retained, 39 bases long and in frame from the first base. Cut back by 7 bases and 6 bases, the V and J ends lie 13 bases apart. With respect to this clone: It has no known antigen specificity. Per-nucleotide qualities are absent, and no much larger clonotype sits a single base away.

The chain uses TRBV12-3 or TRBV12-4 and TRBJ1-5; the best D guess is TRBD1, with 5 bases matching. The TCR comes from a woman aged 55-69 years with COVID-19, enrolled during active disease. Specimen: peripheral blood. The nucleotide sequence reads TGTGCCAGCACCGCGGGACGAGTTCAGCCCCAGCATTTT. It translates as CASTAGRVQPQHF.